The sequence of this T cell receptor (beta chain) was determined in a study of shared clonotypes between healthy human individuals. Notes on the study in general: Clonotypes that were shared across a handful of donors made up approximately 5% of naive CD4 clonotypes. Researchers sampled only blood; tissue repertoires likely differ.

Of note for this clone: Its specificity is not known.

V was clipped by 3 bases and J by 4 bases; unmatched bases: 4. Germline V gives CDR1 SGHTA, CDR2 FQGNSA. The CDR3 is 17 residues long. This was a deep-level run. Assay used: immunoSEQ multiplex PCR; TCRdb lists only in-frame clones, some missing. The profile shows 180,000 or so clones, approximately 92% of them singletons. The specimen was naive CD4+ T cells sorted from blood. This sample's subset: CD45RA+ positively selected. The origin of this receptor is a woman in her 30s in good health. The V call is TRBV7-2, the J call TRBJ2-1, with 15 bases aligning to TRBD2. CDR3 amino acids: CASSLAGTSGRYNEQFF. CDR3 nucleotide sequence: TGTGCCAGCAGCTTGGCCGGGACTAGCGGGAGGTACAATGAGCAGTTCTTC.